This entry concerns a single TCR beta chain. This clonotype was observed a single time. Its antigen target is currently unknown. One base away there is no much larger clone; base qualities are not given. A single read constitutes weak evidence. Receptor libraries were prepared by PCR. TCRdb shows the sequencer as NextSeq 500. Bulk TCR libraries were generated as previously described, with the TCR primers listed in Table S5 used. The Qiagen AllPrep DNA/RNA kit was used to purify total RNA. Before any analysis, reads coming from multiple sequencing runs of the same library were combined into one pool. On the study's bioinformatics: Reads were retained only if an exact TCR constant sequence was present, and the retained reads were trimmed to 150 nt and grouped according to their 12-nt molecular barcodes. Reads within each barcode group were sub-clustered using a 15% Levenshtein threshold, and quality-weighted consensus sequences were constructed for each RNA molecule. Non-functional sequences were discarded, and so were lower-count sequences lying one edit away from another sequence. On the basis of fitting two negative binomial distributions, barcode sub-clusters with fewer than 20% of the maximum read count were discarded. TCRdb reran the public reads through fastp at Q25 and MiXCR, keeping productive beta chains. Each record represents a unique CDR3 protein, reported with the most common genes and DNA among its rows. The authors' filters were not applied to this entry. The sample table holds more than 550,000 distinct CDR3 sequences, of which roughly 23% were seen once. Clones ranked in the top ten supply 0.78% of the sample.

Libraries of naive CD8 T cells were built from anywhere between roughly 17,000 and 1,000,000 sorted cells, with 10%, 30% or 50% of the purified RNA used. On a BD FACSAria II, naive CD8 T cells were FACS-sorted as CD8+CD4-CCR7+CD45RA+ and collected into RLT Plus buffer. To test detection sensitivity, Jurkat RNA equal to ten TCR copies was added to samples of about 20,000-1,100,000 naive CD8 T cells. Enrichment of CD8 T cells was performed with RosetteSep CD8+ T Cell Enrichment Cocktail and Ficoll-Paque, after which ACK red cell lysis was carried out. These data belong to a study of molecular identifiers for immune sequencing clone quantification (dated by TCRdb to about 2018). The study in broad terms: In a replicate experiment, RNA from roughly 20,000 or 100,000 naive CD8 T cells was split into five aliquots, four of which were sequenced. CD8 T cells were used in a methods study to benchmark molecular-identifier clustering-based TCR repertoire sequencing (MIDCIRS) and TCR RNA copy counting. Results the study describes overall, beyond this receptor: A single cell's worth of spiked-in Jurkat TCR RNA was reported detectable even among about a million naive CD8 T cells. In CMV-specific effector cells, over 99% of molecules were held by clones above 20 RNA copies, whereas under 1% of molecules were held by such clones in naive cells. Without barcode sub-clustering, chimeric consensus sequences inflated TCR diversity; chimeras reached as high as 47%. Modeling indicated around 2.7 TCR RNA copies recovered per cell, compared with about 9.4 by digital PCR, which implies a capture efficiency of about 27%. The naive libraries included spiked-in Jurkat TCR RNA (around nine copies' worth), and this Jurkat TCR RNA is not part of the donor repertoire. Identical TCR molecules sharing a barcode could cause highly expanded clone sizes to be underestimated.

Relative to germline, V is 2 bases shorter and J is 9 bases shorter, with 19 bases between their ends. Its CDR3 holds 15 amino acids, cysteine through phenylalanine. Only the CDR3 region is kept as DNA, spanning 45 bases read in frame from base 1. CDR1 and CDR2, per the germline V gene, are SNHLY and FYNNEI. The TCR comes from a human donor in good health. Some libraries in this study had Jurkat cell RNA spiked in. Here the chain combines TRBV2 and TRBJ1-2; a weak D assignment points to TRBD1 (6 bases agree). The specimen was naive CD8+ T cells from blood, with Jurkat cell RNA spiked in. The cell subset or site label on this specimen signifies: FACS-sorted CD8+CD4-CCR7+CD45RA+ naive T cells. The CDR3 region: CASSEWGGALESYTF. The DNA reads TGTGCCAGCAGTGAATGGGGGGGGGCCCTCGAGAGCTACACCTTC.